This TCR beta chain stems from a study of CD8 T cells in Susac syndrome. Healthy donors acted as controls, with matching for age and sex. V lost 3 bases and J lost 4; bases outside the gene matches: 7. The CDR3 contains 15 residues. Per germline, CDR1 MGHDK and CDR2 SYGVNS. The authors reverse transcribed roughly 0.5 to 1 ug RNA with random hexamers. The amplification used immunoSEQ multiplex PCR on TCR beta CDR3; it spanned 54 Vbeta and 13 Jbeta. TCRdb processed the immunoSEQ multiplex PCR reads anew with MiXCR; each CDR3 protein has one entry. The sample has over 95,000 distinct CDR3 sequences; about nine tenths are singletons.

The rearrangement links TRBV25-1 to TRBJ2-7, with 9 bases identical to TRBD1. The sequenced material came from CD4+ T cells from PBMCs. This receptor was taken from a human donor in good health. The CDR3 sequence is CASSDPGQGRYEQYF. CDR3 sequence (DNA): TGTGCCAGCAGTGACCCGGGACAGGGAAGGTACGAGCAGTACTTC.